This TCR beta chain comes out of a study of identical twins (dated by TCRdb to 2016 to 2017). Notes on the research overall: The study deep-sequenced TCR alpha and beta repertoires from monozygotic twins, unrelated adults of various ages and cord blood to test whether fetal clonotypes persist. To rule out contamination, replicate twin experiments were performed at different times with different library preparation protocols. Here is what the overall study found, with its caveats: Zero-insertion analyses could be partly confounded by invariant T cells such as MAIT and iNKT, although diverse VJ usage argued against such confounding for most clonotypes. Fewer insertions were carried by abundant cord blood beta clonotypes, a similar but weaker trend appeared in young adult naive repertoires, and no such trend appeared in memory repertoires. Conclusions relied on cross-sectional statistical analysis, since the same donors could not be followed over many years. Out-of-frame TCR alpha sharing in monozygotic twins was systematically underestimated by recombination models, whereas sharing between unrelated individuals was in agreement with the recombination models. In beta out-of-frame sequences, excess twin sharing was weaker, because having fewer shared sequences lowered the signal-to-noise ratio. Compared with coincidental sharing between unrelated individuals, out-of-frame TCR alpha sequences shared between twins showed an excess of sequences with low generation probability.

This clonotype was recorded a few times. The antigen it binds to is not known. No much larger clonotype is one base removed from it; base qualities were not supplied. The germline V gene (reference sequence) gives CDR1 as MNHNY and CDR2 as SVGAGI. Cut back by 0 bases and 0 bases, the V and J ends lie 11 bases apart. The CDR3 spans 16 residues, from the cysteine through the phenylalanine. The retained sequence is limited to the CDR3, 48 bases, with the frame set at the first base. Library construction relied on 5' RACE. These reads were obtained on an Illumina HiSeq 2000. Template switching introduced a universal primer binding site; the final cDNA contained a unique molecular identifier, enabling accurate counting of TCR cDNA molecules. Specific primers in the conserved constant-segment region were used to synthesize first-strand cDNA for the TCR alpha and beta chains. To control for contamination, each cDNA library was double barcoded with a SMART-Mk sample barcode plus Illumina barcodes. TruSeq adapter sequences along with Illumina sample barcodes were introduced in two successive PCR steps. Sequencing of the TCR alpha and beta cDNA libraries was done on the Illumina HiSeq platform using custom primers. The published analysis was carried out like this. Unique molecular identifiers were extracted from raw reads with MiGEC, and CDR3 positions were determined with MiXCR. Recombination models were inferred per individual with the repgenHMM and IGoR tools using an EM algorithm. Shared clonotypes were analyzed with the tcR package in R, and sharing was normalized by the product of cloneset sizes. Out-of-frame nonproductive sequences were analyzed to study raw recombination free of thymic and clonal selection effects. In TCRdb, the public reads were trimmed at Q25 with fastp and aligned with MiXCR, with productive beta chains retained. Merged by CDR3 protein, the rows form single entries marked with the most common genes and DNA. TCRdb's processing, not the authors' own work, is the source of the V and J calls. This sample lists 1.5 million to 2 million distinct CDR3 sequences; 25% to 35% were detected once. Together, the top ten hold about 0.27% of the sample.

Only healthy Caucasian donors were included. The sequence was collected from a newborn girl in good health. The rearrangement joined TRBV6-6 to TRBJ1-1, and perhaps TRBD1 as D gene, on 5 matching bases. The specimen was cord blood. In nucleotide form, the sequence is TGTGCCAGCAGTTACTCCGCCTTCAGGGTGAACACTGAAGCTTTCTTT. This yields the protein CASSYSAFRVNTEAFF.